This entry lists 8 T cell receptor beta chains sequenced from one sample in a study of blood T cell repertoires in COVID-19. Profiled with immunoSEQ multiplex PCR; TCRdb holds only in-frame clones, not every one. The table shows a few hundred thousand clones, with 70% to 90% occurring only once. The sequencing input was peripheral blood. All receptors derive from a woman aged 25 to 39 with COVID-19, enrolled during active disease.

CDR3 DNA: TGCGCCAGCAGCTCCCGGGGGGGTTACGAGCAGTACTTC. It is translated as CASSSRGGYEQYF. V gene TRBV10-2 combines with J gene TRBJ2-7; 8 bases align to TRBD2. CDR1 and CDR2 (germline): WSHSY, SAAADI. The CDR3 sequence is 13 residues long. After removal of 6 bases from V and 4 bases from J, the junction contained 5 bases not matched to a gene.

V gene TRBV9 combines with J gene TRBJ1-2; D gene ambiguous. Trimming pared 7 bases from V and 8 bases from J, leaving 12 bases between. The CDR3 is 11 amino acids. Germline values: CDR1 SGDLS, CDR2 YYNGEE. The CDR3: CASHGVTGYTF. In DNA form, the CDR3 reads TGTGCCAGCCACGGGGTAACCGGCTACACCTTC.

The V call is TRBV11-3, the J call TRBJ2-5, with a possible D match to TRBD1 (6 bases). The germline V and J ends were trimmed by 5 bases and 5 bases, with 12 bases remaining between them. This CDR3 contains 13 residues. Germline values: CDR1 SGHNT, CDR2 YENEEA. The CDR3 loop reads CASSPDSGETQYF. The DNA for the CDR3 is TGTGCCAGCAGCCCGGACAGTGGTGAGACCCAGTACTTC. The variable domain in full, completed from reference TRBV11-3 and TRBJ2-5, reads EAGVVQSPRYKIIEKKQPVAFWCNPISGHNTLYWYLQNLGQGPELLIRYENEEAVDDSQLPKDRFSAERLKGVDSTLKIQPAELGDSAVYLCASSPDSGETQYFGPGTRLLVL.

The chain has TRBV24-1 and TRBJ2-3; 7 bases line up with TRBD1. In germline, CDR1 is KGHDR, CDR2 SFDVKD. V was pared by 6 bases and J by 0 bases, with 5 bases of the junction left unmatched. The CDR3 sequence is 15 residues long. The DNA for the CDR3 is TGTGCCACCAGTCAAGGGGGCTCAAGCACAGATACGCAGTATTTT. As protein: CATSQGGSSTDTQYF.

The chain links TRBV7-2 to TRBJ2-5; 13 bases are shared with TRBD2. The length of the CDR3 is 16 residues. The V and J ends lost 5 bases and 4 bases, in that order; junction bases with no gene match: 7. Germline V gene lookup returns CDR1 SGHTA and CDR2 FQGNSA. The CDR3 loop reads CASSGPGLAGRETQYF. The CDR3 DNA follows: TGTGCCAGCAGCGGTCCGGGACTAGCGGGGCGAGAGACCCAGTACTTC.

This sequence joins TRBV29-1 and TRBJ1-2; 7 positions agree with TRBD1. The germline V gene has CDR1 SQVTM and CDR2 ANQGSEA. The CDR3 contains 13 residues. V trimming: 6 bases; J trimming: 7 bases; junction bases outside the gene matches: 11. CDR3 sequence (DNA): TGCAGCGTCCCACCGACAGGGCAGAGTGGCTACACCTTC. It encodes CSVPPTGQSGYTF. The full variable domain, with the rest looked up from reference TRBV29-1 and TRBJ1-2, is SAVISQKPSRDICQRGTSLTIQCQVDSQVTMMFWYRQQPGQSLTLIATANQGSEATYESGFVIDKFPISRPNLTFSTLTVSNMSPEDSSIYLCSVPPTGQSGYTFGSGTRLTVV.

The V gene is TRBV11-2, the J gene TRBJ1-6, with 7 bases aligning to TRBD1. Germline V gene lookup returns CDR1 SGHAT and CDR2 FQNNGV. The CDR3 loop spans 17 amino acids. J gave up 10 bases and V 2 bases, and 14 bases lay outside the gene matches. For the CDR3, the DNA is TGTGCCAGCAGCTTAAGACAGGGAACCGGCCTAAACTCACCCCTCCACTTT. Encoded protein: CASSLRQGTGLNSPLHF.

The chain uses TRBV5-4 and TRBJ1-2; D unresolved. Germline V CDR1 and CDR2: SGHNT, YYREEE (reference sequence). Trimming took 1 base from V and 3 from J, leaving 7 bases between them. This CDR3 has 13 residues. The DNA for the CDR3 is TGTGCCAGCAGCTTGTTCAGTGACTATGGCTACACCTTC. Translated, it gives CASSLFSDYGYTF.